Below are 19 T cell receptor beta chains sequenced from a single sample in a study of T cells in Graves' hyperthyroidism and ophthalmopathy. Template material for amplifying TCR beta CDR3 regions consisted of RNA transcripts. The study used the HTBI primer set for a first-round RT-PCR of the TCR CDR3. TCRdb reanalysed the multiplex PCR reads using MiXCR and keeps one entry per CDR3 protein. The sample consists of 490,000 or so distinct CDR3 sequences, about 46% of them appearing once. The sample comprised peripheral blood or thyroid tissue (not recorded which). The receptors derive from an adult woman with Graves' disease, either hyperthyroidism or ophthalmopathy (not recorded which).

The chain links TRBV5-1 to TRBJ2-6; 13 nucleotides agree with TRBD2. This CDR3 spans 18 amino acids. The germline V gene encodes CDR1 SGHRS and CDR2 YFSETQ. J lost 5 bases, V lost 4 bases, and 9 bases had no gene match. CDR3 DNA: TGCGCCAGCAGCAGGGGACTAGCGGGGTCTTTCTGGGCCAACGTCCTGACTTTC. Its protein product is CASSRGLAGSFWANVLTF. Based on the CDR3 plus reference TRBV5-1 and TRBJ2-6, the full variable domain is KAGVTQTPRYLIKTRGQQVTLSCSPISGHRSVSWYQQTPGQGLQFLFEYFSETQRNKGNFPGRFSGRQFSNSRSEMNVSTLELGDSALYLCASSRGLAGSFWANVLTFGAGSRLTVL.

Comment on this clonotype: A much more abundant neighbour one base away suggests this may be a read error. The rearrangement links TRBV2 to TRBJ1-4; D gene uncertain. The V and J ends lost 4 bases and 8 bases respectively, with 14 bases between them. The CDR3 runs 14 residues. Germline CDR1 SNHLY, CDR2 FYNNEI. The CDR3 coding sequence is TGTGCCAGCAGTGTGGCGGTTGCGGGGGAAAAACTGTTTTTT. It translates to CASSVAVAGEKLFF.

This clonotype showed up many times. The chain couples TRBV7-8 to TRBJ2-7; maybe TRBD1 (6 bases). Trimming removed 1 base at V and 1 base at J, with 11 bases between. From germline, CDR1 is SGHVS and CDR2 FQNEAQ. The CDR3 totals 15 residues. The CDR3 sequence is CASSLVRQGSYEQYF. DNA for the CDR3: TGTGCCAGCAGCTTAGTGAGGCAGGGGTCCTACGAGCAGTACTTC.

The chain combines TRBV11-2 with TRBJ2-1; 10 nucleotides line up with TRBD2. The CDR3 has 14 amino acids. Germline CDR1 reads SGHAT; CDR2 reads FQNNGV. The V segment lost 6 bases and the J segment 7 bases; nucleotides outside the gene matches: 6. The CDR3 region has the DNA TGTGCCAGCAGGGCTAGCGGGAGCGGAAATGAGCAGTTCTTC. Its protein is CASRASGSGNEQFF.

This clonotype was observed many times. The junction departs from germline at one end; a sequencing error may be responsible. The rearrangement links TRBV3-1 to TRBJ1-1; D ambiguous. This CDR3 has 13 amino acids. From germline, CDR1 is LGHDT and CDR2 YNNKEL (reference sequence). The CDR3 loop reads CASSQGGNTEAFF. DNA for the CDR3: TGCGCCAGCAGCCAAGGAGGTAACACTGAAGCTTTCTTT.

Notes on this clonotype: It is unclear where the CDR3 begins or ends on the DNA, so no DNA is shown, and the CDR3 is as TCRdb lists it. The chain recombines TRBV29-1 with TRBJ2-5; the table gives TRBD2 as D, unverified against the DNA. The CDR3 is 19 amino acids long, termini counted. Germline-derived CDR1 and CDR2 are SQVTM and ANQGSEA. The CDR3 reads CSADPSAGGYTFGSGTQYF.

Many counts were recorded for this clonotype. The chain links TRBV27 to TRBJ1-2, with D unclear. The germline V and J ends were trimmed by 2 bases and 3 bases, with 10 bases remaining between them. Germline CDR1 and CDR2: MNHEY and SMNVEV (reference sequence). The length of the CDR3 is 14 residues. The CDR3 bases are TGTGCCAGCAGTTTACGAGGGCCCCACTATGGCTACACCTTC. Protein sequence: CASSLRGPHYGYTF.

This chain links TRBV3-1 with TRBJ2-2; D not resolved. The CDR3 covers 17 residues. The V and J ends lost 0 bases and 1 base respectively, with 12 bases between them. Germline V gene data show CDR1 as LGHDT and CDR2 as YNNKEL (reference sequence). The CDR3 loop reads CASSQEGWAKNTGELFF. CDR3 nucleotide sequence: TGTGCCAGCAGCCAAGAAGGTTGGGCAAAGAACACCGGGGAGCTGTTTTTT.

This clonotype was counted between two and nine times. The chain couples TRBV4-3 to TRBJ2-6; no reliable D call. Germline V CDR1 and CDR2: LGHNA, YSLEER. The CDR3 is 14 amino acids. V was clipped by 0 bases and J by 4 bases, with 4 bases between them. CDR3 nucleotides: TGCGCCAGCAGCCAAGATGTCGGGGCCAACGTCCTGACTTTC. Amino acids: CASSQDVGANVLTF.

The V call is TRBV20-1, the J call TRBJ2-2; D uncertain. The CDR3 runs to 13 residues. V lost 3 bases to trimming and J lost 6 bases, with 11 bases between them. CDR1 is DFQATT, CDR2 SNEGSKA, per germline (reference sequence). The CDR3 is CSASADLAGELFF. In DNA, the CDR3 is TGCAGTGCTAGCGCAGACTTGGCCGGGGAGCTGTTTTTT.

There are many counts of this clonotype. The chain has TRBV20-1 and TRBJ2-7, with D possibly TRBD1 on 5 matching bases. V shed 1 base and J shed 2 bases, with 9 bases lying between them. There are 13 residues in the CDR3. The germline V gene has CDR1 DFQATT and CDR2 SNEGSKA (reference sequence). This chain's CDR3 is CSARGQGTYEQYF. CDR3 nucleotides: TGCAGTGCTAGAGGGCAGGGCACCTACGAGCAGTACTTC.

In this sample, this clonotype turned up many times. The rearrangement joins TRBV2 to TRBJ1-2; D is uncertain. CDR1 is SNHLY, CDR2 FYNNEI, per germline. V was cut by 1 base and J by 4 bases, with 10 bases left in between. CDR3 length: 14 residues. This CDR3 reads CASSEGNVAYGYTF. In DNA form, the CDR3 reads TGTGCCAGCAGTGAAGGAAATGTGGCCTATGGCTACACCTTC.

The chain uses TRBV6-5 and TRBJ1-5; tentatively, D is TRBD1 (5 bases). Between the trimmed V and J ends, which lost 6 bases and 2 bases, there was a span of 8 bases. Germline V gene lookup returns CDR1 MNHEY and CDR2 SVGAGI. The CDR3 has 13 amino acids. The CDR3 DNA reads as TGTGCCAGCAGGATGGGGCGCAATCAGCCCCAGCATTTT. It specifies CASRMGRNQPQHF.

A word on this clonotype: The junction and the germline gene differ at one end; a read error may be behind it. V and J are TRBV7-9 and TRBJ1-2, with a tentative D call TRBD1 (5 bases). This CDR3 has 14 amino acids. The germline V gene encodes CDR1 SEHNR and CDR2 FQNEAQ (reference sequence). CDR3 residues: CASSQVTANYGYTF. In DNA, the CDR3 is TGCGCCAGCAGCCAAGTGACAGCGAACTATGGCTACACCTTC.

This sequence joins TRBV7-9 and TRBJ2-7; D may be TRBD2 (5 bases). The CDR3 is 14 amino acids. Looked up from germline, CDR1 is SEHNR and CDR2 is FQNEAQ (reference sequence). The V and J ends lost 6 bases and 5 bases respectively, with 17 bases between them. The CDR3 bases are TGTGCCAGCAGTTTAAGCGGACTTACCCACGAGCAGTACTTC. Translation: CASSLSGLTHEQYF.

This clonotype was seen many times. The J gene is TRBJ1-4, the V gene TRBV7-8; the match to TRBD1 covers 8 bases. There are 15 residues in the CDR3. The V segment lost 5 bases and the J segment 3 bases; nucleotides outside the gene matches: 5. Per the germline V gene, CDR1 is SGHVS and CDR2 is FQNEAQ. CDR3 in amino acids: CASSPQGASNEKLFF. The CDR3 nucleotides are TGTGCCAGCAGCCCCCAGGGGGCTTCTAATGAAAAACTGTTTTTT.

Comment on this clonotype: An end of the junction does not agree with germline; a read error may underlie this. The CDR3 sequence is CASSLSGARDEKLFF. CDR3 DNA: TGCGCCAGCAGCTTGTCAGGGGCCCGTGACGAAAAACTGTTTTTT. J is TRBJ1-4 and V is TRBV7-9, with D perhaps TRBD1 (6 bases). CDR1 SEHNR and CDR2 FQNEAQ come from the germline V gene (reference sequence). The CDR3 is made up of 15 amino acids.

The chain couples TRBV6-5 to TRBJ1-5; 7 bases fit TRBD1. The ends lost 2 bases at V and 11 bases at J; junction bases unmatched: 9. The length of the CDR3 is 14 residues. The germline CDR1 and CDR2 sequences are MNHEY and SVGAGI. The CDR3 coding sequence is TGTGCCAGCAGTTACGGGGACAGTCAAGAGACCCAGCATTTT. This sequence encodes CASSYGDSQETQHF.

This chain connects TRBV14 to TRBJ2-3, with D uncertain. Looked up from germline, CDR1 is SGHDN and CDR2 is FVKESK. The CDR3 covers 14 residues. The V gene lost 4 bases and the J gene lost 4 bases, with 12 bases spanning the gap. In DNA form, the CDR3 reads TGTGCCAGCAGCCCCCTCTCGGGCTCAGATACGCAGTATTTT. Translation gives CASSPLSGSDTQYF.